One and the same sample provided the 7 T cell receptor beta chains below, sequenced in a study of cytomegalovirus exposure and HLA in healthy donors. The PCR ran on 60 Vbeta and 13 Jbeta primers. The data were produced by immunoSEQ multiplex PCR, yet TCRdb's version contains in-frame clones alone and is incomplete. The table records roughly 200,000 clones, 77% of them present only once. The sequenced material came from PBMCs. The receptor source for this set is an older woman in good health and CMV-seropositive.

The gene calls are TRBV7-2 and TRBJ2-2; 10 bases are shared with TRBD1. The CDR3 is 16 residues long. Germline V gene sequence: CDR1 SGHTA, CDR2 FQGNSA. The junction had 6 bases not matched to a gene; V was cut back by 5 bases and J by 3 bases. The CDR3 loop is CASSPRTGGYTGELFF. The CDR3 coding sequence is TGTGCCAGCAGCCCGAGGACAGGGGGATACACCGGGGAGCTGTTTTTT.

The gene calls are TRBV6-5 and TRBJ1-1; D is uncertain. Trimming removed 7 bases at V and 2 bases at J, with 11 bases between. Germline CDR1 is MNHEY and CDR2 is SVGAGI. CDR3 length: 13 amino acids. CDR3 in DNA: TGTGCCAGCAATACGGGTTCAAACACTGAAGCTTTCTTT. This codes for CASNTGSNTEAFF.

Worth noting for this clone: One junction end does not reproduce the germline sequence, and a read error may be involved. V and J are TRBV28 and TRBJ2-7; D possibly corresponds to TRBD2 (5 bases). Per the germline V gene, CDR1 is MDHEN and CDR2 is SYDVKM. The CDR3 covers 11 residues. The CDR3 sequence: CASSFGRMRDF. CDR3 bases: TGTGCCAGCAGTTTTGGTCGGATGCGGGACTTC.

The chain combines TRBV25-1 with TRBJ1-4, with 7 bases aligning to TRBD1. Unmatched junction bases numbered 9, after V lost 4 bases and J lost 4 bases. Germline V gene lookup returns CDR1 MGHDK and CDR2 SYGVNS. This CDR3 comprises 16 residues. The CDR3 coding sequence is TGTGCCAGCAGTGGCAGCCCGGGACAGTATAATGAAAAACTGTTTTTT. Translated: CASSGSPGQYNEKLFF.

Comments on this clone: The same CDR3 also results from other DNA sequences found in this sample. The CDR3 loop reads CASSPGGQGAYEQYF. The CDR3 DNA reads TGTGCCAGCAGCCCCGGGGGACAGGGGGCCTACGAGCAGTACTTC. This chain links TRBV5-4 with TRBJ2-7; 11 bases match TRBD1. The germline V gene encodes CDR1 SGHNT and CDR2 YYREEE (reference sequence). Trimming removed 4 bases from V and 2 bases from J; junction bases left unmatched: 5. The CDR3 has 15 amino acids.

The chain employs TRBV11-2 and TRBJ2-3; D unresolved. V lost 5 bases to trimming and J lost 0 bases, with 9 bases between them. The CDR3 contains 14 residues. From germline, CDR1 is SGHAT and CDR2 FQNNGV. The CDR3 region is CASSPRKSTDTQYF. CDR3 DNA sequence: TGTGCCAGCAGCCCCAGGAAGAGCACAGATACGCAGTATTTT.

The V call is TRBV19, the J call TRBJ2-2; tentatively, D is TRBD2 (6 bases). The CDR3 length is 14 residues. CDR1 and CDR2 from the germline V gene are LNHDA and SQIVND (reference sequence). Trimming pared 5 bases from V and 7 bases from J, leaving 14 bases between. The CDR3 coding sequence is TGTGCCAGTAGTGCGGGAACAGAGGTCGGGGAGCTGTTTTTT. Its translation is CASSAGTEVGELFF.